This T cell receptor beta chain was observed in a study of blood T cell repertoires in COVID-19. CDR3 size: 17 residues. Between the trimmed V and J ends, which lost 9 bases and 0 bases, there was a span of 21 bases. From germline, CDR1 is LNHDA and CDR2 SQIVND (reference sequence). The assay was immunoSEQ multiplex PCR, and TCRdb's table has in-frame clones only and misses some. Of around 140,000 clones in the sample, around 84% are singletons; the top ten hold about 2.6%. The chain has TRBV19 and TRBJ1-5; D call uncertain. Sequencing used peripheral blood. This sequence was found in a human donor with acute or convalescent COVID-19. The donor label of this sample is uncertain. CDR3: CASTRQTKIDSNQPQHF. The CDR3 region has the DNA TGTGCCAGCACGCGACAAACCAAGATTGATAGCAATCAGCCCCAGCATTTT.